The 32 T cell receptor beta chains listed next were all sequenced from one sample in a study of blood T cell repertoires in COVID-19. Assay used: immunoSEQ multiplex PCR; TCRdb lists only in-frame clones, some missing. The sample carries hundreds of thousands of clones, approximately 90% recorded once. Input material: peripheral blood. Receptors originate from a man aged 35-49 years with acute or convalescent COVID-19.

The chain is built from TRBV19 and TRBJ1-1, with 9 bases lining up with TRBD1. The J segment lost 10 bases and the V segment lost 4 bases, leaving 13 bases of the junction unmatched. Per germline, CDR1 LNHDA and CDR2 SQIVND (reference sequence). The CDR3 spans 15 residues. This CDR3 reads CASSSFRDRVTGAFF. The CDR3 nucleotides read TGTGCCAGTAGTAGCTTCCGGGACAGGGTAACCGGAGCTTTCTTT.

The chain employs TRBV2 and TRBJ2-7, with TRBD1 matching over 7 bases. This CDR3 has 14 residues. Trimming cost V 6 bases and J 5 bases; bases outside gene matches: 10. In germline, CDR1 is SNHLY, CDR2 FYNNEI. CDR3 nucleotides: TGTGCCAGCAGGCGGCAGGGGGATTACGACGAGCAGTACTTC. This translates into CASRRQGDYDEQYF.

V and J are TRBV19 and TRBJ1-3, with D perhaps matching TRBD1 (5 bases). The CDR3 length is 15 residues. The germline CDR1 and CDR2 sequences are LNHDA and SQIVND (reference sequence). V lost 1 base, J lost 6 bases, and 13 bases lay in between. The CDR3 loop is CASSIGVRGTNTIYF. The CDR3 nucleotides are TGTGCCAGTAGTATAGGAGTAAGGGGTACAAACACCATATATTTT. Drawing the rest from reference TRBV19 and TRBJ1-3, the complete variable domain is DGGITQSPKYLFRKEGQNVTLSCEQNLNHDAMYWYRQDPGQGLRLIYYSQIVNDFQKGDIAEGYSVSREKKESFPLTVTSAQKNPTAFYLCASSIGVRGTNTIYFGEGSWLTVV.

This chain connects TRBV7-2 to TRBJ2-1, with D possibly matching TRBD2 (6 bases). The CDR3 has 13 amino acids. Trimming cost V 1 base and J 8 bases, with 9 bases left between them. Germline assignment: CDR1 SGHTA and CDR2 FQGNSA. CDR3 coding DNA: TGTGCCAGCAGCTTAGATTGGGGGGATGAGCAGTTCTTC. Its protein is CASSLDWGDEQFF.

CDR3 nucleotides: TGTGCCAGCAGCTCCGGACTAGGCGAGGTCCACATTCAGTACTTC. Translation: CASSSGLGEVHIQYF. The J gene is TRBJ2-4, the V gene TRBV7-3, with 7 bases lining up with TRBD2. The CDR3 contains 15 residues. Germline lookup yields CDR1 SGHTA and CDR2 FQGTGA. V gave up 4 bases and J gave up 8 bases; unmatched junction bases: 11.

The V call is TRBV28, the J call TRBJ1-5; the match to TRBD1 covers 9 bases. Germline-derived CDR1 and CDR2 are MDHEN and SYDVKM. CDR3 size: 16 residues. Trimming at V came to 6 bases and at J to 5 bases, leaving 11 bases not matched to a gene. The CDR3 DNA follows: TGTGCCAGCAGCCTAATCCGGGACAGGGTGGATCAGCCCCAGCATTTT. It translates to CASSLIRDRVDQPQHF.

J is TRBJ1-1 and V is TRBV9, with 9 bases lining up with TRBD1. There are 16 residues in the CDR3. Germline V lookup: CDR1 SGDLS, CDR2 YYNGEE. V lost 3 bases to trimming and J lost 7 bases; unmatched junction nucleotides: 13. Written as DNA, the CDR3 is TGTGCCAGCAGCGAAGATACCATAGACAGGGGGGTTGAAGCTTTCTTT. This gives the protein CASSEDTIDRGVEAFF.

The chain carries TRBV6-2 or TRBV6-3 and TRBJ1-2, with D possibly being TRBD1 (5 bases). In germline, CDR1 is MNHEY, CDR2 SVGEGT. V was pared by 6 bases and J by 3 bases, with 14 bases between. CDR3 length equals 14 residues. The CDR3 DNA is TGTGCCAGCAGCGACAGTTTTGTATACTATGGCTACACCTTC. This gives the protein CASSDSFVYYGYTF.

CDR3 nucleotide sequence: TGTGCCAGCAGCTTGGGAGGGGGCCTTAGCTATGGCTACACCTTC. This gives the protein CASSLGGGLSYGYTF. This chain links TRBV5-4 with TRBJ1-2; 7 nucleotides line up with TRBD1. The CDR3 loop spans 15 amino acids. Germline loops: CDR1 SGHNT, CDR2 YYREEE (reference sequence). J gave up 4 bases and V 0 bases, and 6 bases lay outside the gene matches.

Note on this clone: The sample carries other DNA sequences with the same CDR3. The rearrangement uses TRBV11-2 and TRBJ2-5; 8 nucleotides align to TRBD2. The CDR3 is made up of 15 amino acids. Trimming cost V 1 base and J 0 bases; bases outside gene matches: 1. In germline, CDR1 is SGHAT, CDR2 FQNNGV. The CDR3 sequence: CASSLGGGNQETQYF. The CDR3 DNA follows: TGTGCCAGCAGCTTAGGCGGGGGGAACCAAGAGACCCAGTACTTC.

The chain is built from TRBV9 and TRBJ1-6; a weak D match, TRBD1 (6 bases). The CDR3 has 16 amino acids. The V and J ends lost 0 bases and 0 bases respectively, with 7 bases between them. Germline CDR1 is SGDLS and CDR2 is YYNGEE. In nucleotides, the CDR3 is TGTGCCAGCAGCGTAGAACAGGGCTCCTATAATTCACCCCTCCACTTT. This encodes CASSVEQGSYNSPLHF.

The V call is TRBV6-1, the J call TRBJ1-3; 7 nucleotides align to TRBD1. The V and J ends lost 1 base and 0 bases, in that order; junction bases with no gene match: 6. The germline CDR1 and CDR2 sequences are MNHNS and SASEGT. This CDR3 has 17 amino acids. For the CDR3, the DNA is TGTGCCAGCAGTGAAGTGAGAGGGGGCATCTCTGGAAACACCATATATTTT. Amino acid sequence: CASSEVRGGISGNTIYF.

The rearrangement uses TRBV6-5 and TRBJ1-6, with D possibly matching TRBD1 (6 bases). The CDR3 loop spans 15 amino acids. CDR1 and CDR2 (germline): MNHEY, SVGAGI. V lost 7 bases and J 7 bases, leaving 17 bases between the germline ends. The CDR3 coding sequence is TGTGCCAGCACACTAACCCGGGACATGAATTCACCCCTCCACTTT. It is translated as CASTLTRDMNSPLHF.

The V gene is TRBV19, the J gene TRBJ1-2, with D unclear. The CDR3 contains 14 residues. Germline V CDR1 and CDR2: LNHDA, SQIVND (reference sequence). With 7 bases removed from V and 5 bases from J, the gap between germline ends came to 17 bases. The CDR3 DNA follows: TGTGCCAGTAACCTACATCGGGGAGAGTATGGCTACACCTTC. This translates into CASNLHRGEYGYTF.

The V gene is TRBV7-9, the J gene TRBJ2-5, with TRBD2 matching over 7 bases. This CDR3 is built from 16 residues. CDR1 SEHNR and CDR2 FQNEAQ come from the germline V gene (reference sequence). V was clipped by 3 bases and J by 5 bases; unmatched bases: 12. As DNA, the CDR3 is TGTGCCAGCAGCTTCTCCATGGGGGGGGTTGTCGAGACCCAGTACTTC. Translating gives CASSFSMGGVVETQYF.

The chain combines TRBV5-5 with TRBJ2-1; 8 nucleotides align to TRBD1. The germline CDR1 and CDR2 sequences are SGHKS and YYEKEE (reference sequence). The CDR3 extends over 15 amino acids. V lost 0 bases, J lost 2 bases, and 1 base stayed unmatched. The CDR3 DNA follows: TGTGCCAGCAGCTTGGGGACAGGGACCTACAATGAGCAGTTCTTC. Its translation: CASSLGTGTYNEQFF.

This chain joins TRBV7-8 and TRBJ2-7, with TRBD2 matching 12 bases. Losses at the gene ends were 2 bases for V and 1 base for J; bases not matched to a gene: 6. The CDR3 totals 17 residues. Germline V gene data show CDR1 as SGHVS and CDR2 as FQNEAQ. The CDR3 DNA is TGTGCCAGCAGCTTAACTAGCGGGGGGCTAACATCCTACGAGCAGTACTTC. Amino acids: CASSLTSGGLTSYEQYF. Variable domain in full (rest from reference TRBV7-8 and TRBJ2-7): GAGVSQSPRYKVAKRGQDVALRCDPISGHVSLFWYQQALGQGPEFLTYFQNEAQLDKSGLPSDRFFAERPEGSVSTLKIQRTQQEDSAVYLCASSLTSGGLTSYEQYFGPGTRLTVT.

This clone was seen repeatedly, ten times or more. The J gene is TRBJ2-7, the V gene TRBV19, with a possible D match to TRBD1 (6 bases). V lost 9 bases, J lost 6 bases, and 18 bases lay in between. This CDR3 region has 13 residues. Germline V gene sequence: CDR1 LNHDA, CDR2 SQIVND (reference sequence). CDR3 sequence (DNA): TGTGCCAGCACCTGGGGGCCCGCGGGCGAGCAGTACTTC. Translated: CASTWGPAGEQYF.

This clone has just one count. The chain links TRBV3-1 (or the pseudogene TRBV3-2) to TRBJ2-1, with 10 bases that match TRBD2. CDR3 length: 16 residues. Trimming cost V 4 bases and J 4 bases; bases outside gene matches: 7. Germline V gene data show CDR1 as LGHDT and CDR2 as YNNKEL (reference sequence). CDR3 protein: CASSPLGAGGYNEQFF. CDR3 bases: TGTGCCAGCAGCCCCCTTGGAGCGGGAGGGTACAATGAGCAGTTCTTC.

This clone was detected only a few times. The CDR3 DNA reads as TGCAGCGTTGAAGATCCGGACAGGGATTGGACCCAGTACTTC. This sequence encodes CSVEDPDRDWTQYF. V gene TRBV29-1 combines with J gene TRBJ2-5, with TRBD1 matching 8 bases. Germline V gene data show CDR1 as SQVTM and CDR2 as ANQGSEA. The trim removed 0 bases at V and 7 bases at J, leaving 7 bases unmatched. The CDR3 extends over 14 amino acids.

Regarding this clone: Relative to the germline gene, one junction end is altered; a read error may explain this. The V call is TRBV19, the J call TRBJ1-2, with D perhaps matching TRBD1 (6 bases). Germline-derived CDR1 and CDR2 are LNHDA and SQIVND (reference sequence). The CDR3 consists of 16 residues. The CDR3 protein is CASSIIPGVDPYGYTF. The CDR3, as DNA: TGTGCCAGTAGTATAATCCCAGGGGTAGATCCCTATGGCTATACCTTC.

V usage is TRBV12-3 or TRBV12-4 and J usage is TRBJ1-1, with 7 bases aligning to TRBD1. The CDR3 extends over 13 amino acids. The trim removed 5 bases at V and 5 bases at J, leaving 5 bases unmatched. CDR3 nucleotides: TGTGCCAGCAGTAGGGGGCGATGGACTGAAGCTTTCTTT. This codes for CASSRGRWTEAFF.

The V call is TRBV3-1 (or the pseudogene TRBV3-2), the J call TRBJ2-1; perhaps TRBD2 as D (5 bases). Per germline, CDR1 LGHDT and CDR2 YNNKEL (reference sequence). Trimming took off 1 base at V and 3 bases at J, with 10 bases between the two ends. This CDR3 has 15 amino acids. The CDR3 DNA reads TGTGCCAGCAGCCAAGGAGGGATGGGCTACAATGAGCAGTTCTTC. Encoded protein: CASSQGGMGYNEQFF.

V and J are TRBV19 and TRBJ1-5; possible D gene TRBD1, 6 bases. Germline V gene sequence: CDR1 LNHDA, CDR2 SQIVND (reference sequence). The CDR3 loop spans 13 amino acids. V was trimmed by 6 bases and J by 5 bases, leaving 11 bases between them. CDR3 sequence: CASRTGSYQPQHF. For the CDR3, the DNA is TGTGCCAGTAGAACAGGGAGCTATCAGCCCCAGCATTTT.

V is TRBV6-5 and J is TRBJ2-7; 7 positions agree with TRBD2. CDR3 size: 15 residues. The ends lost 0 bases at V and 4 bases at J; junction bases unmatched: 6. Per germline, CDR1 MNHEY and CDR2 SVGAGI. This CDR3 is CASSYSSSGSYEQYF. The CDR3 DNA is TGTGCCAGCAGTTACTCGTCTAGCGGTTCGTACGAGCAGTACTTC.

Notes on this clone: Mismatch with germline at one junction end may stem from a read error. The V and J genes are TRBV7-8 and TRBJ2-3, with 8 nucleotides matching TRBD2. There are 15 residues in the CDR3. Germline V CDR1 and CDR2: SGHVS, FQNEAQ. CDR3 in DNA: TGTGCCAGCAGGTTAGCGGTAGCGGGGACAGATACGCAGTATTTT. Translated, it gives CASRLAVAGTDTQYF.

The chain has TRBV10-2 and TRBJ2-6; 7 bases line up with TRBD1. The CDR3 runs to 16 residues. Germline CDR1 and CDR2: WSHSY and SAAADI. Unmatched junction bases numbered 9, after V lost 10 bases and J lost 0 bases. CDR3 sequence (DNA): TGCGCCACAACAGGGGCCCCTTCCTCTGGGGCCAACGTCCTGACTTTC. Encoded protein: CATTGAPSSGANVLTF.

This clone was seen only a few times. The chain is built from TRBV29-1 and TRBJ2-1; tentatively, D is TRBD1 (6 bases). This CDR3 is built from 13 residues. The germline gives CDR1 SQVTM, CDR2 ANQGSEA. Trimming took off 6 bases at V and 4 bases at J, with 13 bases between the two ends. Here the CDR3 reads CSVKGDSYNEQFF. The CDR3 coding sequence is TGCAGCGTCAAGGGGGATTCGTACAATGAGCAGTTCTTC.

This sequence joins TRBV2 and TRBJ1-1, with TRBD1 as a possible D gene (5 bases). Germline-derived CDR1 and CDR2 are SNHLY and FYNNEI. Trimming cost V 3 bases and J 5 bases, with 13 bases left between them. The CDR3 runs 14 residues. The CDR3 bases are TGTGCCAGCAGTGAGTGGGAGGGACTAACTGAAGCTTTCTTT. This translates into CASSEWEGLTEAFF.

The rearrangement uses TRBV6-2 or TRBV6-3 and TRBJ2-5; 12 bases match TRBD2. The V gene end was trimmed by 2 bases and the J gene end by 3 bases; junction bases not matched to a gene: 4. Per the germline V gene, CDR1 is MNHEY and CDR2 is SVGEGT. The CDR3 totals 16 residues. CDR3: CASSYPLAGGEETQYF. The CDR3 region has the DNA TGTGCCAGCAGTTACCCCCTAGCGGGGGGGGAAGAGACCCAGTACTTC.

This clone was counted only a few times. This sequence joins TRBV7-9 and TRBJ1-2, with TRBD1 identical over 8 bases. The V and J ends lost 5 bases and 4 bases, in that order; junction bases with no gene match: 15. The germline V gene encodes CDR1 SEHNR and CDR2 FQNEAQ (reference sequence). The CDR3 loop spans 17 amino acids. The CDR3 DNA reads as TGTGCCAGCAGCGTCCCCCAGGGGGCCCTATCTCCCTATGGCTACACCTTC. Amino acid sequence: CASSVPQGALSPYGYTF.

The CDR3 spells CASSSRGDRNTGELFF. CDR3 nucleotide sequence: TGCGCCAGCAGCTCCAGAGGGGACAGGAACACCGGGGAGCTGTTTTTT. The V gene is TRBV5-1, the J gene TRBJ2-2; 7 bases fit TRBD1. Germline lookup yields CDR1 SGHRS and CDR2 YFSETQ. V dropped 3 bases and J dropped 1; count of bases not matched to a gene: 6. The CDR3 spans 16 residues.